One TCR beta chain is described in this entry. No antigen is known for it. This specimen belongs to a study of Ad26.COV2.S vaccination and SARS-CoV-2 variants. Across the study: Once or twice, 56 days apart, Ad26.COV2.S was delivered intramuscularly. The study, taken as a whole, reports: There was reportedly substantial breadth in spike-specific CD8+ and CD4+ T cell responses after vaccination.

The CDR3 length is 15 residues. Germline CDR1 is LGHDT and CDR2 is YNNKEL (reference sequence). With 5 bases clipped from V and 0 bases from J, the junction kept 4 bases outside the gene matches. Treatment: around 19 received Ad26.COV2.S at low or high dose, single or two shots; about 5 received placebo; per-sample allocation not given. The study sampled participants on day 63 after the first vaccine or placebo injection. An Ad26 vector carrying the Wuhan-strain SARS-CoV-2 spike served as the vaccine. Data came from immunoSEQ multiplex PCR; TCRdb stores just in-frame clones and leaves some out. Of some 520,000 clones in the sample, roughly 89% are singletons; the top ten hold roughly 13%.

The V call is TRBV3-1 (or the pseudogene TRBV3-2), the J call TRBJ2-5, with 9 bases matching TRBD1. This clonotype was obtained from a person between 18 and 65 years old who received the Ad26.COV2.S COVID-19 vaccine or a placebo. The sequencing used peripheral blood, collected in a trial of Ad26.COV2.S vaccine versus placebo. The CDR3 DNA reads TGTGCCAGCAGCGAACAGGGGGCGAACCAAGAGACCCAGTACTTC. Encoded protein: CASSEQGANQETQYF.